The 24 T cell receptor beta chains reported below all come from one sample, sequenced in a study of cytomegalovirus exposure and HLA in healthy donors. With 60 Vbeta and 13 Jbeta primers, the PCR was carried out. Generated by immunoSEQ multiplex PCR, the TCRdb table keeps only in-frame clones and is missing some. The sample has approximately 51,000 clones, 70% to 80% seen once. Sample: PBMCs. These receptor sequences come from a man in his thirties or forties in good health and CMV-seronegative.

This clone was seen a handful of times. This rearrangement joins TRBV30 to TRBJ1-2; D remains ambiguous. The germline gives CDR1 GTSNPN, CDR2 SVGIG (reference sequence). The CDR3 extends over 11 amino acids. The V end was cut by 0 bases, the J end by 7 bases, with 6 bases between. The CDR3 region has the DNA TGTGCCTGGAGTGTACTAACTGGCTACACCTTC. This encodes CAWSVLTGYTF. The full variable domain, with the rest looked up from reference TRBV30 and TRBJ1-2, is SQTIHQWPATLVQPVGSPLSLECTVEGTSNPNLYWYRQAAGRGLQLLFYSVGIGQISSEVPQNLSASRPQDRQFILSSKKLLLSDSGFYLCAWSVLTGYTFGSGTRLTVV.

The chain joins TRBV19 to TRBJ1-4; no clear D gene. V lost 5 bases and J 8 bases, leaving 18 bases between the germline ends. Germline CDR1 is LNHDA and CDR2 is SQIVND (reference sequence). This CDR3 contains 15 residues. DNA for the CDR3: TGTGCCAGTAGTCGGAGTGGAGGAGGATCCGAAAAACTGTTTTTT. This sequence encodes CASSRSGGGSEKLFF. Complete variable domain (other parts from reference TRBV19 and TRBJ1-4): DGGITQSPKYLFRKEGQNVTLSCEQNLNHDAMYWYRQDPGQGLRLIYYSQIVNDFQKGDIAEGYSVSREKKESFPLTVTSAQKNPTAFYLCASSRSGGGSEKLFFGSGTQLSVL.

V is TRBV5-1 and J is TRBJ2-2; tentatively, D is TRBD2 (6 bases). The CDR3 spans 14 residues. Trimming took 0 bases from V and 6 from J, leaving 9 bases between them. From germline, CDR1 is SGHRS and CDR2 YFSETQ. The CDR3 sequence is CASSLAGDPGELFF. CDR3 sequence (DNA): TGCGCCAGCAGCTTGGCGGGGGATCCCGGGGAGCTGTTTTTT.

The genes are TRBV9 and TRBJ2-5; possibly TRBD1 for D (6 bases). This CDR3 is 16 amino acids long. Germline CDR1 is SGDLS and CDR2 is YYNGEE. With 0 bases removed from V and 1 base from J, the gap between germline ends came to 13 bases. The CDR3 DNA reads TGTGCCAGCAGCGTAGGACTTGGACAGAGCCAAGAGACCCAGTACTTC. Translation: CASSVGLGQSQETQYF. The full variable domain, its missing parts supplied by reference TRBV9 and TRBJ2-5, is DSGVTQTPKHLITATGQRVTLRCSPRSGDLSVYWYQQSLDQGLQFLIQYYNGEERAKGNILERFSAQQFPDLHSELNLSSLELGDSALYFCASSVGLGQSQETQYFGPGTRLLVL.

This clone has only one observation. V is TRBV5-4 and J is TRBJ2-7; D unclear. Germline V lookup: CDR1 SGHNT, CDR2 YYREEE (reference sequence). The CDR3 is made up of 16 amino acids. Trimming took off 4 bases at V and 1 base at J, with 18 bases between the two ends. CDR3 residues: CASSTDPTRSSYEQYF. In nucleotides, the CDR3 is TGTGCCAGCAGCACCGATCCGACAAGATCATCCTACGAGCAGTACTTC.

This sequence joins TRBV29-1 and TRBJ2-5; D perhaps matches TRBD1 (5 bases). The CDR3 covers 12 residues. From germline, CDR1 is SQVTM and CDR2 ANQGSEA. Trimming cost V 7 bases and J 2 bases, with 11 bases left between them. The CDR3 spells CSGEKGQETQYF. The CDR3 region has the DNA TGCAGCGGCGAAAAGGGGCAAGAGACCCAGTACTTC.

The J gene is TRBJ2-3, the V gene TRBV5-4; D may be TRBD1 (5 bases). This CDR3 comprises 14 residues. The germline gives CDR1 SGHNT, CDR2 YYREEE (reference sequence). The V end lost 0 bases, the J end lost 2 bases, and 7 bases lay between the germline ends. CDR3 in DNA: TGTGCCAGCAGCTTGGGGGGCATCACAGATACGCAGTATTTT. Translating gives CASSLGGITDTQYF.

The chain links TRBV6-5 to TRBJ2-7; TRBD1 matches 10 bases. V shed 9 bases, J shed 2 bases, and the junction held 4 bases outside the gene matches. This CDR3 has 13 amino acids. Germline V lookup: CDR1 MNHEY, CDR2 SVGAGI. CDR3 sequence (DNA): TGTGCCAGTCGGGACAGGGGCCCCTACGAGCAGTACTTC. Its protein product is CASRDRGPYEQYF.

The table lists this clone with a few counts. The CDR3, as DNA: TGTGCCAGCAGCTTAGATCGAGTCCCACGGGAGCAGTTCTTC. Encoded protein: CASSLDRVPREQFF. V is TRBV7-2 and J is TRBJ2-1; D is ambiguous. V gave up 1 base and J gave up 10 bases, with 14 bases separating them. CDR3 length: 14 residues. CDR1 and CDR2 from the germline V gene are SGHTA and FQGNSA.

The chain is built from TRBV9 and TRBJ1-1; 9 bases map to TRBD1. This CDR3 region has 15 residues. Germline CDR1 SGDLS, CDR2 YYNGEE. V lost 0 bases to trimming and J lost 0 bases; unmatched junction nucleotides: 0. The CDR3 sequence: CASSVGQGVNTEAFF. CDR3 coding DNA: TGTGCCAGCAGCGTAGGACAGGGGGTGAACACTGAAGCTTTCTTT.

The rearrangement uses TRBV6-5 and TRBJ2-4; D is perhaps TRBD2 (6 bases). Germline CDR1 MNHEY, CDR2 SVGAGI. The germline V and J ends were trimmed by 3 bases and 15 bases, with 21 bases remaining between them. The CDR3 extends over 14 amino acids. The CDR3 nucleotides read TGTGCCAGCAGTTATACCGGCCTCTCGGCGGGGTGGTACTTC. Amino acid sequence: CASSYTGLSAGWYF.

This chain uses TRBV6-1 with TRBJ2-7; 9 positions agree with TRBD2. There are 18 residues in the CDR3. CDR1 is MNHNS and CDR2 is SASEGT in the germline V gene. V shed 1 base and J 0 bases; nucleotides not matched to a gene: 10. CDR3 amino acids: CASSEGFGLGLASYEQYF. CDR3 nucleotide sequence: TGTGCCAGCAGTGAAGGGTTCGGGTTGGGACTAGCCTCCTACGAGCAGTACTTC.

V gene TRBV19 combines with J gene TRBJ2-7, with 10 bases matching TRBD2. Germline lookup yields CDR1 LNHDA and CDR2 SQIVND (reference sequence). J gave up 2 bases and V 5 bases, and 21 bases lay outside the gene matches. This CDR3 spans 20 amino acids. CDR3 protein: CASSLRTGLAGAQGTYEQYF. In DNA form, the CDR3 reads TGTGCCAGTAGTCTAAGAACGGGGCTAGCGGGAGCCCAGGGAACCTACGAGCAGTACTTC. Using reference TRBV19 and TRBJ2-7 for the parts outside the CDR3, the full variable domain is DGGITQSPKYLFRKEGQNVTLSCEQNLNHDAMYWYRQDPGQGLRLIYYSQIVNDFQKGDIAEGYSVSREKKESFPLTVTSAQKNPTAFYLCASSLRTGLAGAQGTYEQYFGPGTRLTVT.

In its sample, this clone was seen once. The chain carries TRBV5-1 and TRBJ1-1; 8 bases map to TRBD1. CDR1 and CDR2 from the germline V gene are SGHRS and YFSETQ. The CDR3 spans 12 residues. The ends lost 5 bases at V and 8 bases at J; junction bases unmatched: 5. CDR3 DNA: TGCGCCAGCAGTCGGGGGGACAGGGAAGCTTTCTTT. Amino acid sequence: CASSRGDREAFF.

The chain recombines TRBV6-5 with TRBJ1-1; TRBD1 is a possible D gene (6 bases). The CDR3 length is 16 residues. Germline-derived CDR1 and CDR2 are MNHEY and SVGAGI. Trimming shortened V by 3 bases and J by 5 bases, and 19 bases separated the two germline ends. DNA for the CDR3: TGTGCCAGCAGTTATCGGGACATCTTAAGTCAAACTGAAGCTTTCTTT. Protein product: CASSYRDILSQTEAFF.

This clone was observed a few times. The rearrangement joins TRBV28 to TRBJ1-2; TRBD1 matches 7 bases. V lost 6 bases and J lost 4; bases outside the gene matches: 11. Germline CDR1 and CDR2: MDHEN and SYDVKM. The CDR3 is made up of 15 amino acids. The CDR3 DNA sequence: TGTGCCAGCAGGGGGGCAGGGGGTGGGCGCTATGGCTACACCTTC. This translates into CASRGAGGGRYGYTF.

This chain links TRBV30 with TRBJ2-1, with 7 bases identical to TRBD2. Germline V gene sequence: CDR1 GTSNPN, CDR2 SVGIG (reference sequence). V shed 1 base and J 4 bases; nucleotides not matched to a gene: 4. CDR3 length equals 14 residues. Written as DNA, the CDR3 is TGTGCCTGGAGTGGGCTCGGGGGGTACAATGAGCAGTTCTTC. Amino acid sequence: CAWSGLGGYNEQFF.

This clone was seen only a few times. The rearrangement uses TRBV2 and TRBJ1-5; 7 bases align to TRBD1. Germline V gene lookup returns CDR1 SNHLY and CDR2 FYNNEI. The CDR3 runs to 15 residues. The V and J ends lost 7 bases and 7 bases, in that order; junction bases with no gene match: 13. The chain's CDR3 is CASTGDDRVGQPQHF. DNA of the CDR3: TGTGCCAGCACCGGGGATGACAGGGTAGGCCAGCCCCAGCATTTT.

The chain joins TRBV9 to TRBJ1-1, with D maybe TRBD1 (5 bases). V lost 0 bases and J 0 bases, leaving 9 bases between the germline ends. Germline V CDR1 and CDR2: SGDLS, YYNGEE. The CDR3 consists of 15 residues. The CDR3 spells CASSVDRQLNTEAFF. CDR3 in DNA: TGTGCCAGCAGCGTAGACCGACAGTTGAACACTGAAGCTTTCTTT.

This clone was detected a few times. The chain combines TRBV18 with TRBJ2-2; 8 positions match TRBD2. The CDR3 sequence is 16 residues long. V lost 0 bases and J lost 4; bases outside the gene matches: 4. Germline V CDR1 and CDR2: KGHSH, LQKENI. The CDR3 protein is CASSPPTGGITGELFF. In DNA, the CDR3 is TGTGCCAGCTCACCACCTACGGGAGGGATCACCGGGGAGCTGTTTTTT.

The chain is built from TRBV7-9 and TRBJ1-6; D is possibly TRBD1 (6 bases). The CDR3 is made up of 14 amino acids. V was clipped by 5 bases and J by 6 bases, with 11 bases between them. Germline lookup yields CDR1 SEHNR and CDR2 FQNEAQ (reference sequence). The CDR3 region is CASSLTGSNSPLHF. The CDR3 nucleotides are TGTGCCAGCAGCCTAACAGGGAGTAATTCACCCCTCCACTTT.

The CDR3 loop reads CASSIGGTSRVNEQFF. The CDR3 region has the DNA TGTGCCAGTAGTATCGGGGGGACTAGCCGCGTGAATGAGCAGTTCTTC. This sequence joins TRBV19 and TRBJ2-1; 9 bases agree with TRBD2. CDR3 length equals 16 residues. Trimming at V came to 3 bases and at J to 7 bases, leaving 10 bases not matched to a gene. Germline CDR1 LNHDA, CDR2 SQIVND (reference sequence).

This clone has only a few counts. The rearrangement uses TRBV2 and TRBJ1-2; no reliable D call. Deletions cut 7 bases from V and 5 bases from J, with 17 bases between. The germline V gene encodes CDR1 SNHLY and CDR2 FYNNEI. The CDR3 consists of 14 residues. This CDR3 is CASKEEDRGYGYTF. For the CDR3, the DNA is TGTGCCAGCAAGGAGGAAGATCGAGGGTATGGCTACACCTTC.

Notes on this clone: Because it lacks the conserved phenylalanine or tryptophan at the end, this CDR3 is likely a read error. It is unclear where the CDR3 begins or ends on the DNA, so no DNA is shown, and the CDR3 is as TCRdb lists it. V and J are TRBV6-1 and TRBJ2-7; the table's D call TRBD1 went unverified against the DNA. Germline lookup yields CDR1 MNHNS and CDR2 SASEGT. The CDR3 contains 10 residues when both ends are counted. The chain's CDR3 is CASADCSHGL.